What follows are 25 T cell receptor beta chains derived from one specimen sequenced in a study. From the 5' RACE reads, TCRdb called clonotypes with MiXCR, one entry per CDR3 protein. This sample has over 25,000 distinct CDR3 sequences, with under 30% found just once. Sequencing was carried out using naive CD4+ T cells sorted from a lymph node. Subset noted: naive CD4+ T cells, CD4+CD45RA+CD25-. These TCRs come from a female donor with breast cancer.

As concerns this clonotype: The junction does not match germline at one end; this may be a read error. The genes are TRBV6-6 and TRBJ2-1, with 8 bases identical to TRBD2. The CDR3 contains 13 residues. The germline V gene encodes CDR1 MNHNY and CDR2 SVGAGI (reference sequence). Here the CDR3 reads CASSLRTSSEQLF. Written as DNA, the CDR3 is TGTGCCAGCAGTCTGAGGACTAGCTCTGAGCAGCTCTTC.

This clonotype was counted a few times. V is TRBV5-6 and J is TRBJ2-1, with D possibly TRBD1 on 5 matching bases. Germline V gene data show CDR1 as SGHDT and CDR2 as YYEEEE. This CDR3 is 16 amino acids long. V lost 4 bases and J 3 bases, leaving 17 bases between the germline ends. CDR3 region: CASSRIPRVSYNEQFF. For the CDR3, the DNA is TGTGCCAGCAGCCGTATTCCCAGGGTGAGCTACAATGAGCAGTTCTTC.

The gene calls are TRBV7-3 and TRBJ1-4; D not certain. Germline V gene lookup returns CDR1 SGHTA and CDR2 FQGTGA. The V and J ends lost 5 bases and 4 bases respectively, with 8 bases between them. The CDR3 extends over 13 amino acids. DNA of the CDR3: TGTGCCAGCAGCGCCGGGATTAATGAAAAACTGTTTTTT. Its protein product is CASSAGINEKLFF.

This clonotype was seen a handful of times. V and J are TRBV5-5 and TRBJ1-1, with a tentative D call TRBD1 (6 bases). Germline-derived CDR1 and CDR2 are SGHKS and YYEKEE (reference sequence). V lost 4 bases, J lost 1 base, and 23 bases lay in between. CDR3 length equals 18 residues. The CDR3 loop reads CASSLDTGFYSRNTEAFF. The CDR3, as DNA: TGTGCCAGCAGCCTAGATACAGGGTTTTATAGTCGGAACACTGAAGCTTTCTTT.

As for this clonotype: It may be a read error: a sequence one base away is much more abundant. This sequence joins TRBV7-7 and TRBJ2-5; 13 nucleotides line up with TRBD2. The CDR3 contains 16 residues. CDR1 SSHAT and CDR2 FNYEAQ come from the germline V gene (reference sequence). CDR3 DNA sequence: TGTGCCGGCAGCTTAGGGACTAGCGGGATCCGTGAGACCCAGTACTTC. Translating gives CAGSLGTSGIRETQYF.

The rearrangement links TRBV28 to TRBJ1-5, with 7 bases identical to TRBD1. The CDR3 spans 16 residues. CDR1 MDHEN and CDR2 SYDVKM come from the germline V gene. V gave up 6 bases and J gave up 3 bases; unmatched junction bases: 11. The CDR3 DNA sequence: TGTGCCAGCAGCACGAACAGGGGATGGTCCAATCAGCCCCAGCATTTT. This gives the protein CASSTNRGWSNQPQHF.

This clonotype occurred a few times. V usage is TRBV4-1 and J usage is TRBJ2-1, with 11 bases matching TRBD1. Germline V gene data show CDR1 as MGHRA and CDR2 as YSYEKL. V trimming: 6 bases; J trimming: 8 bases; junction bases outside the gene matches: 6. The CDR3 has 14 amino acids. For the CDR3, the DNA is TGCGCCAGCAGTCGGGGACAGGGGGATTATGAGCAGTTCTTC. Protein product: CASSRGQGDYEQFF.

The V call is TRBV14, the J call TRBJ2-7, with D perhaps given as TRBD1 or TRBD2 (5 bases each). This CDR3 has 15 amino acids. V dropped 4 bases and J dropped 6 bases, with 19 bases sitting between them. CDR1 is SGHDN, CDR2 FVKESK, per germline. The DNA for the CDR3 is TGTGCCAGCAGCCGTTCCATCGGGGCAGGGAGCGAGCAGTACTTC. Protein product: CASSRSIGAGSEQYF.

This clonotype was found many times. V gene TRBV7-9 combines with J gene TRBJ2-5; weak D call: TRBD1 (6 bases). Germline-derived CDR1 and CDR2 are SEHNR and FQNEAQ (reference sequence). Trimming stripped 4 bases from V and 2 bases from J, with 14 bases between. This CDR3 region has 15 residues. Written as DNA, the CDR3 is TGTGCCAGCAGCTCCCCTGAGGGGGTACAAGAGACCCAGTACTTC. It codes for CASSSPEGVQETQYF.

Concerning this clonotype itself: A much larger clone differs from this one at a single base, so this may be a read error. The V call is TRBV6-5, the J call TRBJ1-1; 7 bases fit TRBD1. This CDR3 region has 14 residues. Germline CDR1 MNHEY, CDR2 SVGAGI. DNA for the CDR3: TGTACCAGCAGTTACAGGGGAATCGGCACTGAAGCTTTCTTT. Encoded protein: CTSSYRGIGTEAFF.

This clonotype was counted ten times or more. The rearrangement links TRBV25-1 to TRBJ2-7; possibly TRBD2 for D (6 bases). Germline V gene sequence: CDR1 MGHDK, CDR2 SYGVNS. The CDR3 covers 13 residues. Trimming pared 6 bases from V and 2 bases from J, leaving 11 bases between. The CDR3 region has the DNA TGTGCCAGCAGGGGGGGACTCGCCTACGAGCAGTACTTC. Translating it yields CASRGGLAYEQYF.

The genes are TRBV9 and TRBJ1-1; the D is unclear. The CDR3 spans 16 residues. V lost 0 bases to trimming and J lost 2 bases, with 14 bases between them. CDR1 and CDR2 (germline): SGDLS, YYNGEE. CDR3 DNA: TGTGCCAGCAGCGTAGGGGCGGAAAGCTCAAACACTGAAGCTTTCTTT. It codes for CASSVGAESSNTEAFF.

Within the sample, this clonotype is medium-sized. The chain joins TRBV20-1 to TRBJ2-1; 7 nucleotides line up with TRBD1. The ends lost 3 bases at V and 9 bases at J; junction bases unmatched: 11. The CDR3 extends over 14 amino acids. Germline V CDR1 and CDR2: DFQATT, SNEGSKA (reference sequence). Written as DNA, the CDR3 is TGCAGTGCTAGTACAGAGGGACAGTATACTGAGCAGTTCTTC. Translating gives CSASTEGQYTEQFF.

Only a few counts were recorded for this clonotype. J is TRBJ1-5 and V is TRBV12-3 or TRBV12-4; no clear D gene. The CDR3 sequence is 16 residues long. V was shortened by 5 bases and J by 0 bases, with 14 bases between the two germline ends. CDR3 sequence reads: CASSPNSENSNQPQHF. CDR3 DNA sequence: TGTGCCAGCAGTCCGAACAGCGAGAATAGCAATCAGCCCCAGCATTTT.

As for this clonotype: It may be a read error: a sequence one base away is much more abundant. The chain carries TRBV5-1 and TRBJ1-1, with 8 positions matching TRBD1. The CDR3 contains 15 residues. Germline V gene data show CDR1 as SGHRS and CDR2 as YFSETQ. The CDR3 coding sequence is TGCGCCGGCAGCTTTTATCAGGGGGCCGGGACTGAAGCTTTCTTT. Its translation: CAGSFYQGAGTEAFF.

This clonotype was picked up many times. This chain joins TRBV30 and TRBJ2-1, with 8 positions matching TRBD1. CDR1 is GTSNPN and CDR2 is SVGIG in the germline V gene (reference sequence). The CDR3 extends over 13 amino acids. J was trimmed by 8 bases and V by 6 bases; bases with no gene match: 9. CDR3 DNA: TGTGCCTGTACACGGACAGGGTGGGATGAGCAGTTCTTC. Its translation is CACTRTGWDEQFF.

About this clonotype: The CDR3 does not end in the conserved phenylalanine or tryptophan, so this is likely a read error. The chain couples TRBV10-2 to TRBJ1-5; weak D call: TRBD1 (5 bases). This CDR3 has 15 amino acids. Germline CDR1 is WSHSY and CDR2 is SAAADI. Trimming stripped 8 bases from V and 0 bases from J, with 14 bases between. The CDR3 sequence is CASAQGRSSNQPQHS. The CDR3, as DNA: TGCGCCAGCGCCCAGGGACGGTCTAGCAATCAGCCCCAGCATTCT.

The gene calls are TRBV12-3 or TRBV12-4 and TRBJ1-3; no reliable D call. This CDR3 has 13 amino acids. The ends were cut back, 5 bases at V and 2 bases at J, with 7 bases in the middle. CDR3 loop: CASSRSAGNTIYF. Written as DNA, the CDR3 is TGTGCCAGCAGTAGGTCTGCTGGAAACACCATATATTTT.

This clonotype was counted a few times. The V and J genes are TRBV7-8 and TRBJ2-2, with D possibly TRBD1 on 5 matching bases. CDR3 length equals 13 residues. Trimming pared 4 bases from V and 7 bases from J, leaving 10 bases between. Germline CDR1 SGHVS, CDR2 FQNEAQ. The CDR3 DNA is TGTGCCAGCAGCTCCGACAGCATCGGGGAGCTGTTTTTT. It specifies CASSSDSIGELFF.

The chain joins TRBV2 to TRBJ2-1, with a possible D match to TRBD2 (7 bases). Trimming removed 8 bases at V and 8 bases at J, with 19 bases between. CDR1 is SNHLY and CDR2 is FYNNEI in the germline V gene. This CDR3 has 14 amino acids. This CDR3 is CASGQGGGIDEQFF. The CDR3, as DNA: TGTGCCAGCGGCCAGGGAGGGGGAATCGATGAGCAGTTCTTC.

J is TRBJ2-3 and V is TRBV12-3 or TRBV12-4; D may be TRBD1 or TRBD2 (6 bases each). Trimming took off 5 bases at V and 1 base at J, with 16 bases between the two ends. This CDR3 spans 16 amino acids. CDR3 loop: CASSTGARRGTDTQYF. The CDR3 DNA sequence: TGTGCCAGCAGTACGGGGGCGCGGCGAGGCACAGATACGCAGTATTTT.

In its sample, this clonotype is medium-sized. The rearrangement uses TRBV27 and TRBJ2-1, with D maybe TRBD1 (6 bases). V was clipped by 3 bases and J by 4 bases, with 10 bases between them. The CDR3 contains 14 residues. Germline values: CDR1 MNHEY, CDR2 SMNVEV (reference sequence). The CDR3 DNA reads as TGTGCCAGCAGTTTTACAGGGATTTACAATGAGCAGTTCTTC. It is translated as CASSFTGIYNEQFF.

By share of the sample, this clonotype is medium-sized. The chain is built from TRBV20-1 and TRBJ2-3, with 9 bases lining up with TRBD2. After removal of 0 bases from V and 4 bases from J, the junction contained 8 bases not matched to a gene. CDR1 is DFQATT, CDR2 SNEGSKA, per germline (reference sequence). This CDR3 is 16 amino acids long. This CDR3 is CSARDSREGPPDTQYF. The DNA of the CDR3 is TGCAGTGCTAGAGATTCGCGGGAGGGCCCCCCAGATACGCAGTATTTT.

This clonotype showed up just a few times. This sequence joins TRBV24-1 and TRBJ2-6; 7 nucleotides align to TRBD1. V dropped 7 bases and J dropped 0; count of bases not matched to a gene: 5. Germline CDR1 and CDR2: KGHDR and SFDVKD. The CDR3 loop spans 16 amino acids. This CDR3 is CATSRDSDSGANVLTF. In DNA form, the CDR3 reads TGTGCCACCAGCCGGGACAGTGACTCTGGGGCCAACGTCCTGACTTTC.

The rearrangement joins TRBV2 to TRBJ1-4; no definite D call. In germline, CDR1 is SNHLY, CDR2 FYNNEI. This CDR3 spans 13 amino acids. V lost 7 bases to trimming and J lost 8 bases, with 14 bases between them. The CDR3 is CASNSVLGEKLFF. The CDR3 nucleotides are TGTGCCAGCAACTCGGTTCTTGGGGAAAAACTGTTTTTT.